The rows below give T cell receptor beta chains drawn from one sample of a study of early T cells in non-severe SARS-CoV-2 infection. One entry per CDR3 protein, called by TCRdb with MiXCR from the 5' RACE reads. The sample contains about 97,000 distinct CDR3 sequences, approximately 11% of which appear only once. Specimen: whole blood, collected at baseline. The receptor set was obtained from an adult who was a healthcare worker with PCR-confirmed SARS-CoV-2 infection or an uninfected control (not recorded which). CDR3s include the opening cysteine and the closing phenylalanine or tryptophan. Each record gives: clone size, V gene, D gene, J gene, CDR3 protein. A D gene is named only where the DNA matches it firmly. Clone size is shown for a subset of rows, as once, few, many or a class of expanded clone.

clone_size: many
v_call: TRBV20-1
d_call: NA
j_call: TRBJ2-3
cdr3_aa: CSAPMGVEDTQYF

clone_size: many
v_call: TRBV19
d_call: NA
j_call: TRBJ1-2
cdr3_aa: CASIGDDTNYGYTF

clone_size: NA
v_call: TRBV20-1
d_call: TRBD2
j_call: TRBJ2-3
cdr3_aa: CSASNAGTSADTQYF

clone_size: NA
v_call: TRBV20-1
d_call: TRBD2
j_call: TRBJ2-1
cdr3_aa: CSASYRAGEGADEQFF

clone_size: many
v_call: TRBV7-2
d_call: TRBD2
j_call: TRBJ2-1
cdr3_aa: CASSLVPGLSGRHEQFF

clone_size: NA
v_call: TRBV2
d_call: TRBD2
j_call: TRBJ2-3
cdr3_aa: CASSLLAPRVRDTQYF

clone_size: few
v_call: TRBV18
d_call: NA
j_call: TRBJ2-3
cdr3_aa: CASSIGGSTDTQYF

clone_size: few
v_call: TRBV15
d_call: TRBD1
j_call: TRBJ2-5
cdr3_aa: CATSRRGQVETQYF

clone_size: few
v_call: TRBV7-9
d_call: TRBD2
j_call: TRBJ2-1
cdr3_aa: CASSPPSREGLF

clone_size: few
v_call: TRBV6-5
d_call: NA
j_call: TRBJ2-3
cdr3_aa: CASSSRTENTDTQYF

clone_size: once
v_call: TRBV6-4
d_call: TRBD1
j_call: TRBJ2-1
cdr3_aa: CASSDGRGSSDEQFF

clone_size: NA
v_call: TRBV20-1
d_call: NA
j_call: TRBJ2-7
cdr3_aa: CSAPDSYEQYF

clone_size: NA
v_call: TRBV7-2
d_call: NA
j_call: TRBJ2-2
cdr3_aa: CASSLVSSNTGELFF

clone_size: few
v_call: TRBV29-1
d_call: NA
j_call: TRBJ2-7
cdr3_aa: CSVGSNEQYF

clone_size: many
v_call: TRBV7-9
d_call: TRBD2
j_call: TRBJ2-1
cdr3_aa: CASSHSSGFYNEQFF

clone_size: NA
v_call: TRBV3-1
d_call: NA
j_call: TRBJ1-1
cdr3_aa: CASSQDLGVPEAFF

clone_size: NA
v_call: TRBV30
d_call: NA
j_call: TRBJ1-1
cdr3_aa: CAWSGDSLEAFF

clone_size: few
v_call: TRBV20-1
d_call: NA
j_call: TRBJ2-7
cdr3_aa: CSARGRQGPDEQYF

clone_size: NA
v_call: TRBV7-2
d_call: NA
j_call: TRBJ2-3
cdr3_aa: CASSLVGGRTDTQYF

clone_size: NA
v_call: TRBV24-1
d_call: NA
j_call: TRBJ2-1
cdr3_aa: CATRESGEQFF

clone_size: many
v_call: TRBV2
d_call: TRBD2
j_call: TRBJ2-1
cdr3_aa: CASRGAGGKYNEQFF

clone_size: NA
v_call: TRBV4-3
d_call: TRBD2
j_call: TRBJ2-1
cdr3_aa: CASSQDGGDERFF

clone_size: few
v_call: TRBV6-5
d_call: NA
j_call: TRBJ2-1
cdr3_aa: CASSPFSRSSYNEQFF

clone_size: NA
v_call: TRBV5-5
d_call: NA
j_call: TRBJ2-7
cdr3_aa: CASSFSTVSYEQYF